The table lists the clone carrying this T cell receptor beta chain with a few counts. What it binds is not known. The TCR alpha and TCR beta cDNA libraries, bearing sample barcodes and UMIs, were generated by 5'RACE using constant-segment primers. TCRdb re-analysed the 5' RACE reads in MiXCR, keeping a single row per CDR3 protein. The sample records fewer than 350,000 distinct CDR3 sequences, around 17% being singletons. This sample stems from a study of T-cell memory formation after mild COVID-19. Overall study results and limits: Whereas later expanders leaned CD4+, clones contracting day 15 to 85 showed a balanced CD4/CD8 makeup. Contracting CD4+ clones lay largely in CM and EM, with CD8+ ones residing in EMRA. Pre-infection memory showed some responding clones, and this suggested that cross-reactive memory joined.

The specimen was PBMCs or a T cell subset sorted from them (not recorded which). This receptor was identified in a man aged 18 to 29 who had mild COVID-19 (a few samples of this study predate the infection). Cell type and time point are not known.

The CDR3 loop is CASSLGPVGEQYV. CDR3 nucleotide sequence: TGTGCCAGCAGCTTAGGTCCCGTGGGGGAGCAGTACGTC. The V and J genes are TRBV7-2 and TRBJ2-7; D is ambiguous. The V end was cut by 1 base, the J end by 7 bases, with 11 bases between. The germline V gene encodes CDR1 SGHTA and CDR2 FQGNSA. CDR3 length: 13 residues.